The 12 T cell receptor beta chains below come from one sample, sequenced in a study of blood T cell repertoires in COVID-19. Using immunoSEQ multiplex PCR, the repertoire was profiled, and TCRdb retains in-frame clones only, with some absent. The profile shows roughly 290,000 clones, approximately 85% of them singletons. The specimen sequenced was peripheral blood. These receptors were collected from a human donor with COVID-19, enrolled during active disease. The donor label of this sample is uncertain.

The chain couples TRBV7-3 to TRBJ2-7; 7 bases are a match to TRBD2. Trimming took 1 base from V and 2 from J; bases not matched to a gene: 5. The CDR3 is 15 amino acids. The germline CDR1 and CDR2 sequences are SGHTA and FQGTGA. The DNA of the CDR3 is TGTGCCAGCAGCTTAATGGGTGGGACTACCTACGAGCAGTACTTC. Amino acids: CASSLMGGTTYEQYF.

This chain links TRBV3-1 (or the pseudogene TRBV3-2) with TRBJ2-5; 8 bases align to TRBD2. After removal of 0 bases from V and 5 bases from J, the junction contained 8 bases not matched to a gene. CDR1 and CDR2 from the germline V gene are LGHDT and YNNKEL (reference sequence). The CDR3 is 16 amino acids. The CDR3 loop is CASSQDTSGYRETQYF. Here the CDR3 DNA reads TGTGCCAGCAGCCAAGATACTAGCGGCTACAGGGAGACCCAGTACTTC.

By share of the sample, this clone is medium-sized. The CDR3 nucleotides read TGTGCCAGCAGCTTGAGGGACAGTAGCAATTCACCCCTCCACTTT. It translates to CASSLRDSSNSPLHF. This chain connects TRBV11-2 to TRBJ1-6; 7 bases are shared with TRBD1. V trimming: 3 bases; J trimming: 7 bases; junction bases outside the gene matches: 6. The CDR3 sequence is 15 residues long. Germline assignment: CDR1 SGHAT and CDR2 FQNNGV.

This sequence joins TRBV7-9 and TRBJ2-1; D unclear. The CDR3 runs 8 residues. The germline V gene encodes CDR1 SEHNR and CDR2 FQNEAQ (reference sequence). V lost 10 bases and J 12 bases, leaving 7 bases between the germline ends. CDR3 DNA: TGTGCCACCCGGTCGCAGTTCTTC. It specifies CATRSQFF.

The genes are TRBV6-5 and TRBJ1-1; D remains unclear. The CDR3 extends over 12 amino acids. Germline CDR1 MNHEY, CDR2 SVGAGI. V was cut by 6 bases and J by 10 bases, with 15 bases left in between. The CDR3 sequence is CASSQTSALAFF. The CDR3 bases are TGTGCCAGCAGCCAAACGTCCGCGCTAGCTTTCTTT.

The V and J genes are TRBV2 and TRBJ2-3; D is possibly TRBD1 (5 bases). The CDR3 sequence is 13 residues long. CDR1 is SNHLY and CDR2 is FYNNEI in the germline V gene. The V and J ends lost 5 bases and 2 bases respectively, with 8 bases between them. The CDR3 here is CASSKDITDTQYF. For the CDR3, the DNA is TGTGCCAGCAGTAAGGACATCACAGATACGCAGTATTTT.

In this sample, this clone turned up a few times. J is TRBJ2-7 and V is TRBV3-1 (or the pseudogene TRBV3-2); TRBD1 is a possible D gene (6 bases). Per germline, CDR1 LGHDT and CDR2 YNNKEL (reference sequence). The CDR3 spans 15 residues. The ends were cut back, 4 bases at V and 0 bases at J, with 13 bases in the middle. The CDR3 DNA is TGTGCCAGCAGCCCCCGCGACAGGAGCTCCTACGAGCAGTACTTC. Residues: CASSPRDRSSYEQYF.

Here the CDR3 reads CASNYFGQPYGYTF. The CDR3 bases are TGTGCCAGCAACTACTTCGGACAGCCCTATGGCTACACCTTC. The V call is TRBV3-1 (or the pseudogene TRBV3-2), the J call TRBJ1-2; possible D gene TRBD1, 6 bases. Germline CDR1 LGHDT, CDR2 YNNKEL (reference sequence). V dropped 7 bases and J dropped 4 bases, with 16 bases sitting between them. CDR3 length: 14 amino acids.

V gene TRBV29-1 combines with J gene TRBJ1-2; 7 nucleotides agree with TRBD1. Germline V gene sequence: CDR1 SQVTM, CDR2 ANQGSEA. The CDR3 contains 13 residues. V lost 7 bases and J lost 2; bases outside the gene matches: 7. The CDR3 protein is CSAKTGPNYGYTF. Here the CDR3 DNA reads TGCAGCGCAAAGACAGGGCCCAACTATGGCTACACCTTC.

The rearrangement links TRBV28 to TRBJ1-2; D perhaps matches TRBD1 (5 bases). The length of the CDR3 is 13 residues. Germline CDR1 and CDR2: MDHEN and SYDVKM. V was pared by 6 bases and J by 6 bases, with 14 bases between. CDR3 in amino acids: CASRPQGPDGYTF. The CDR3 coding sequence is TGTGCCAGCAGACCCCAGGGCCCGGATGGCTACACCTTC.

In this sample, this clone turned up once. The chain couples TRBV27 to TRBJ1-5; D is unclear. The germline gives CDR1 MNHEY, CDR2 SMNVEV (reference sequence). There are 17 residues in the CDR3. V was pared by 6 bases and J by 2 bases, with 20 bases between. The CDR3 spells CASSRSTSGVGNQPQHF. The CDR3, as DNA: TGTGCCAGCAGCCGCTCCACCTCCGGGGTTGGCAATCAGCCCCAGCATTTT.

This chain joins TRBV7-9 and TRBJ2-2, with 10 bases aligning to TRBD1. Trimming removed 6 bases from V and 1 base from J; junction bases left unmatched: 5. The CDR3 length is 16 residues. CDR1 and CDR2 (germline): SEHNR, FQNEAQ (reference sequence). Written as DNA, the CDR3 is TGTGCCAGCAGTTTGACAGGGGGCGGGAACACCGGGGAGCTGTTTTTT. This encodes CASSLTGGGNTGELFF.